This T cell receptor beta chain was observed in a study of blood T cells in healthy people across ages. The CDR3 loop spans 14 amino acids. CDR1 is SGHRS, CDR2 YFSETQ, per germline. A second roughly 6 to 11 cycle PCR used barcoded and J-beta primers. TCRdb redid the calling of the 5' RACE reads with MiXCR, one entry per CDR3 protein. The sample carries more than 900,000 distinct CDR3 sequences, roughly 28% recorded once. Study conclusions and caveats: Diversity estimates drawn from one million T cells were deemed underestimates.

This clonotype appeared a single time. Its target is unknown. The germline gene is not matched at one end of the junction; a read error may be the cause. These data also featured in a second study, about T cells of mothers and their children.

The sequenced sample consisted of blood. The V gene is TRBV5-1, the J gene TRBJ1-4, with 7 bases fitting TRBD1. The receptor's source is a woman aged 35 to 49 in good health. The CDR3 region has the DNA TGCGCCAGCAGCTACCGGGACAGTAATGAAGAACTGTTTTTT. It specifies CASSYRDSNEELFF.